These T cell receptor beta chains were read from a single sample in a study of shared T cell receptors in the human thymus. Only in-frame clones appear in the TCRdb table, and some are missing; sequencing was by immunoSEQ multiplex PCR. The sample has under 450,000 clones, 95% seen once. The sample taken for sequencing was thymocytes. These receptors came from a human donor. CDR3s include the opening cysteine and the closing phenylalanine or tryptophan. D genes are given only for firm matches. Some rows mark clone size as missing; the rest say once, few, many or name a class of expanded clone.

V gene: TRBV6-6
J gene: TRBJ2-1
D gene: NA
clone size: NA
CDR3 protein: CASSFGGPPFVEQFF
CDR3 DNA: TGTGCCAGCAGTTTTGGCGGGCCTCCATTCGTGGAGCAGTTCTTC

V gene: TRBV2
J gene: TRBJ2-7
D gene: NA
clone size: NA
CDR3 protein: CASSLEGGRPGIEGYYEQYF
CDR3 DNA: TGTGCCAGCAGTCTCGAGGGGGGGCGCCCCGGGATAGAGGGCTACTACGAGCAGTACTTC

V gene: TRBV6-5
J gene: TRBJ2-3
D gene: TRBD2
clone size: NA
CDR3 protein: CASGTGLAGPDTQYF
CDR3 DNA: TGTGCCAGCGGAACCGGACTAGCGGGGCCAGATACGCAGTATTTT

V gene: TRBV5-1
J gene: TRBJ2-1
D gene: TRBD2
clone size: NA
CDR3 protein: CASSLAHGTSVDEQFF
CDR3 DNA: TGCGCCAGCAGCTTGGCCCACGGGACTAGCGTCGATGAGCAGTTCTTC

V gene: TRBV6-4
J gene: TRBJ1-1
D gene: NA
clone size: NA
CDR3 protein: CASSAGRGTEAFF
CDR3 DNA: TGTGCCAGCAGCGCAGGGAGGGGCACTGAAGCTTTCTTT

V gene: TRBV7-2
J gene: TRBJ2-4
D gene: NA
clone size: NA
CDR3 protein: CASSCRGPEIILAKNIQYF
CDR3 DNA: TGTGCCAGCAGCTGTAGGGGTCCCGAAATTATTCTAGCCAAAAACATTCAGTACTTC

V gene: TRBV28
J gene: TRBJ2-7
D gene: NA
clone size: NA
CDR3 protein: CASSLGQGPYEQYF
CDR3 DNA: TGTGCCAGCAGTTTAGGCCAGGGTCCCTACGAGCAGTACTTC

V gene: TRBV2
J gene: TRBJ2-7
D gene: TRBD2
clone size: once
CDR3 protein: CASSDGQGGLYEQYF
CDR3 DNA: TGTGCCAGCAGTGATGGGCAGGGAGGGTTGTACGAGCAGTACTTC

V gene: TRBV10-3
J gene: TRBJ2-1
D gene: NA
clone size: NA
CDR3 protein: CASQGEGEQFF
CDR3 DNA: TGTGCCTCGCAGGGGGAGGGTGAGCAGTTCTTC

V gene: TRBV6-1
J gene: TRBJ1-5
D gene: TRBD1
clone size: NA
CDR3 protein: CASSGSDREIYQPQHF
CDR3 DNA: TGTGCCAGCAGTGGGTCGGACAGGGAAATTTATCAGCCCCAGCATTTT

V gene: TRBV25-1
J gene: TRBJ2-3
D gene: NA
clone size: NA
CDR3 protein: CASSPKPHIQDTQYF
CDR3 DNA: TGTGCCAGCAGTCCAAAACCCCATATTCAAGATACGCAGTATTTT

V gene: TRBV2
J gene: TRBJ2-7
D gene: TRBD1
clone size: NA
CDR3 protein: CASSEVGTHETGWGREQYF
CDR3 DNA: TGTGCCAGCAGTGAGGTCGGCACCCACGAGACAGGGTGGGGCCGCGAGCAGTACTTC

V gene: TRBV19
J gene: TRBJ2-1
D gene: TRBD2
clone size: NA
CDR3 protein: CATSSIPAGGSNEQFF
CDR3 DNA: TGTGCCACCAGTAGCATCCCAGCGGGAGGGAGCAATGAGCAGTTCTTC

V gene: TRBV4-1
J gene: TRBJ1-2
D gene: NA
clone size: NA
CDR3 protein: CASTLSVLDYGYTF
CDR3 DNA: TGCGCCAGCACCCTCTCAGTTCTGGACTATGGCTACACCTTC

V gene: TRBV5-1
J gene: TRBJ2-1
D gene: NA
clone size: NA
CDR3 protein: CASTRRADASYNEQFF
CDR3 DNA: TGCGCCAGCACCAGGAGGGCTGACGCCTCCTACAATGAGCAGTTCTTC

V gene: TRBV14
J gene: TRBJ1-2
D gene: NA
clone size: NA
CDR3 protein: CASSQTGTTNSNYGYTF
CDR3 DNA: TGTGCCAGCAGCCAAACGGGGACCACTAACTCCAACTATGGCTACACCTTC

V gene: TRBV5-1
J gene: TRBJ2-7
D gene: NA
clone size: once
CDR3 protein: CASSFIGGLGQYF
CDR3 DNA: TGCGCCAGCAGCTTCATCGGGGGCCTGGGGCAGTACTTC

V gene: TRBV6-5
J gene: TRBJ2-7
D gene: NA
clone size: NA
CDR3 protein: CASSYLGGDRTYEQYF
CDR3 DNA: TGTGCCAGCAGTTACTTGGGGGGAGACAGGACCTACGAGCAGTACTTC

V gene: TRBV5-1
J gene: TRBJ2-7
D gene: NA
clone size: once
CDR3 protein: CASSPSGAVHRYEQYF
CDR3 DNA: TGCGCCAGCAGCCCCTCGGGAGCGGTACATCGTTACGAGCAGTACTTC

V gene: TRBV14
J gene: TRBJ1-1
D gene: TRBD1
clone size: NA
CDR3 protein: CASSQDDGNNRGGTEAFF
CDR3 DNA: TGTGCCAGCAGCCAAGATGACGGTAATAACAGGGGAGGCACTGAAGCTTTCTTT

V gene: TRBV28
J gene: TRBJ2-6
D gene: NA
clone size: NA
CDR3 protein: CASRIQGYRLTF
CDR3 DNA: TGTGCCAGCAGGATACAGGGATACAGACTGACTTTC

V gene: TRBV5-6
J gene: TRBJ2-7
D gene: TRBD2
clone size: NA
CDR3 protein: CASSSFFAGGPSSYEQYF
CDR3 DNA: TGTGCCAGCAGCTCCTTTTTCGCGGGAGGGCCTAGCTCCTACGAGCAGTACTTC

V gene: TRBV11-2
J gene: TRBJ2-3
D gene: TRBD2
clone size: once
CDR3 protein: CASSFRLAASTDTQYF
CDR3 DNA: TGTGCCAGCAGCTTTCGACTAGCGGCGAGCACAGATACGCAGTATTTT

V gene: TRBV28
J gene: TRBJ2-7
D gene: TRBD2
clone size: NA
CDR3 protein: CASSSDPRLAGVNEQYF
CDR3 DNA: TGTGCCAGCAGTTCTGACCCCAGACTAGCGGGAGTAAACGAGCAGTACTTC

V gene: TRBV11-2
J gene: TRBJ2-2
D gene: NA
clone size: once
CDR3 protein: CASSFMRQFNTGELFF
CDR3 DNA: TGTGCCAGCAGCTTTATGAGACAGTTCAACACCGGGGAGCTGTTTTTT

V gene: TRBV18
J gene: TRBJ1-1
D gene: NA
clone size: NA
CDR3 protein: CASSPGRGENTEAFF
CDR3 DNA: TGTGCCAGCTCACCCGGACGGGGGGAGAACACTGAAGCTTTCTTT